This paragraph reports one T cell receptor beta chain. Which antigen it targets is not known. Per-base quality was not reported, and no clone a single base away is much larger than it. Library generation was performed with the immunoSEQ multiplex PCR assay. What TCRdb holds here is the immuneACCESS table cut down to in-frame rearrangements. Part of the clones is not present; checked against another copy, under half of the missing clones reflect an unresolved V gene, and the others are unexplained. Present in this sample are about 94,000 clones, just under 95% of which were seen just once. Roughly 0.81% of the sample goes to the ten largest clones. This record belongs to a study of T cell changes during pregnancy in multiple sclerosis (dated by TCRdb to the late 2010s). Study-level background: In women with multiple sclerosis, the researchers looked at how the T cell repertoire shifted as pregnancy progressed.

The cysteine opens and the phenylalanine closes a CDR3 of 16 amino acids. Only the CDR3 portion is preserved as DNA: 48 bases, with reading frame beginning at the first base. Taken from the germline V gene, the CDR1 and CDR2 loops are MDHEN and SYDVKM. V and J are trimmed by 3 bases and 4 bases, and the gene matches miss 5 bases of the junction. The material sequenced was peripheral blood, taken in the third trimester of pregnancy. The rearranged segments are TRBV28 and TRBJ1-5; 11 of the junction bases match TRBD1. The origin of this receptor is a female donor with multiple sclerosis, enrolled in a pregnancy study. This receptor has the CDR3 CASSLGQGVGNQPQHF. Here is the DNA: TGTGCCAGCAGTTTGGGACAGGGGGTTGGAAATCAGCCCCAGCATTTT.